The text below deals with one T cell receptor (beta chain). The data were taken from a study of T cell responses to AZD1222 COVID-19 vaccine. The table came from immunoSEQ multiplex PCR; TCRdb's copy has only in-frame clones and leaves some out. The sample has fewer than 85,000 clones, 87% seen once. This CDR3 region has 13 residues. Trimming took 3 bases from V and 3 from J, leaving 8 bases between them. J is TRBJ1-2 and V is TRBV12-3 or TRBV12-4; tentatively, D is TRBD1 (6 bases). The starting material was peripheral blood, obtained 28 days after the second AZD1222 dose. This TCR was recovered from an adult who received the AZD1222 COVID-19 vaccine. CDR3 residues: CASSFKGDYGYTF. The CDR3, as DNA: TGTGCCAGCAGTTTCAAGGGGGACTATGGCTACACCTTC.